These 8 T cell receptor beta chains were sequenced from one sample in a study of patients and donors after allogeneic stem cell transplantation. TCRdb reprocessed the RT-PCR reads via MiXCR and lists one record per CDR3 protein. The table lists roughly 140,000 distinct CDR3 sequences, about 36% of them singletons. Sequencing was done on a sample of blood, either unsorted or a sorted T cell fraction (not recorded which). Source of these receptors: a human donor who was either an allogeneic HSCT recipient or a stem cell or donor lymphocyte infusion donor (not recorded which). It is not recorded whose cells these are; they may come from a transplant donor.

This sequence joins TRBV29-1 and TRBJ2-7; 7 bases match TRBD2. V shed 0 bases and J 0 bases; nucleotides not matched to a gene: 14. The V gene's germline CDR1 is SQVTM and CDR2 ANQGSEA. The CDR3 loop spans 18 amino acids. CDR3 sequence: CSVEERGVRGGVSYEQYF. The CDR3 region has the DNA TGCAGCGTTGAAGAAAGAGGGGTACGCGGGGGAGTCTCCTACGAGCAGTACTTC.

This chain uses TRBV11-1 with TRBJ1-1, with D uncertain. The germline gives CDR1 SGHAT, CDR2 FQDESV (reference sequence). V lost 0 bases and J 4 bases, leaving 15 bases between the germline ends. This CDR3 spans 16 amino acids. The CDR3 reads CASSLARAYSTTEAFF. The DNA for the CDR3 is TGTGCCAGCAGCTTAGCGCGGGCTTACTCCACCACTGAAGCTTTCTTT.

The chain has TRBV5-1 and TRBJ2-1; the D call may be TRBD1 or TRBD2 (5 bases each). The CDR3 covers 16 residues. Trimming removed 5 bases at V and 2 bases at J, with 17 bases between. Germline V gives CDR1 SGHRS, CDR2 YFSETQ. For the CDR3, the DNA is TGCGCCAGCAGTTATATCCCCCGGGACCCCTACAATGAGCAGTTCTTC. This gives the protein CASSYIPRDPYNEQFF.

This chain uses TRBV6-1 with TRBJ1-1, with TRBD1 matching over 8 bases. The CDR3 contains 17 residues. After removal of 4 bases from V and 0 bases from J, the junction contained 10 bases not matched to a gene. The germline CDR1 and CDR2 sequences are MNHNS and SASEGT. CDR3 protein: CASSGPTGGSMNTEAFF. In DNA form, the CDR3 reads TGTGCCAGCAGTGGCCCCACAGGGGGATCTATGAACACTGAAGCTTTCTTT.

In its sample, this clonotype was seen a few times. The J gene is TRBJ1-2, the V gene TRBV5-5; D unclear. From germline, CDR1 is SGHKS and CDR2 YYEKEE (reference sequence). The CDR3 is 13 residues long. V shed 4 bases and J shed 13 bases, with 20 bases lying between them. This CDR3 reads CASSPETVSWSTF. The CDR3 DNA reads as TGTGCCAGCAGCCCGGAGACCGTCTCCTGGAGCACCTTC.

V gene TRBV7-8 combines with J gene TRBJ1-1; a possible D gene is TRBD1 (5 bases). The CDR3 is made up of 13 amino acids. Per the germline V gene, CDR1 is SGHVS and CDR2 is FQNEAQ. Between the trimmed V and J ends, which lost 3 bases and 3 bases, there was a span of 8 bases. As DNA, the CDR3 is TGTGCCAGCAGCTTCAGGGATTACACTGAAGCTTTCTTT. It encodes CASSFRDYTEAFF.

This clonotype has only one observation. The rearrangement links TRBV15 to TRBJ2-6; tentatively, D is TRBD2 (5 bases). CDR1 and CDR2 from the germline V gene are LNHNV and YYDKDF (reference sequence). V lost 3 bases to trimming and J lost 0 bases, with 6 bases between them. CDR3 length: 15 residues. For the CDR3, the DNA is TGTGCCACCAGCAGGGAGGTCTCTGGGGCCAACGTCCTGACTTTC. Translation: CATSREVSGANVLTF.

The V call is TRBV12-3 or TRBV12-4, the J call TRBJ2-3, with unresolved D. The V gene lost 6 bases and the J gene lost 5 bases, with 9 bases spanning the gap. This CDR3 is 12 amino acids long. This chain's CDR3 is CASRLGRDTQYF. The CDR3 DNA reads TGTGCCAGCAGACTTGGAAGAGATACGCAGTATTTT.